The clone carrying this TCR beta chain was seen only once. The CDR3 covers 14 residues. V shed 7 bases and J shed 5 bases, with 19 bases lying between them. Germline assignment: CDR1 SGHRS and CDR2 YFSETQ. This specimen comes from a study of blood T cell repertoires in COVID-19. Study as a whole: Acute and convalescent COVID-19 samples came from the United States, Italy and Spain.

Generated by immunoSEQ multiplex PCR, the TCRdb table keeps only in-frame clones and is missing some. The sample lists roughly 290,000 clones, 90% seen once, with approximately 7.5% in the top ten. The receptor's source is a woman in her twenties or thirties with COVID-19, enrolled during active disease. This chain connects TRBV5-1 to TRBJ2-7, with D possibly matching TRBD2 (5 bases). The sample consisted of peripheral blood. The CDR3 loop is CASRQARGANEQYF. The CDR3 DNA is TGCGCCAGCCGCCAGGCTCGGGGAGCGAACGAGCAGTACTTC.